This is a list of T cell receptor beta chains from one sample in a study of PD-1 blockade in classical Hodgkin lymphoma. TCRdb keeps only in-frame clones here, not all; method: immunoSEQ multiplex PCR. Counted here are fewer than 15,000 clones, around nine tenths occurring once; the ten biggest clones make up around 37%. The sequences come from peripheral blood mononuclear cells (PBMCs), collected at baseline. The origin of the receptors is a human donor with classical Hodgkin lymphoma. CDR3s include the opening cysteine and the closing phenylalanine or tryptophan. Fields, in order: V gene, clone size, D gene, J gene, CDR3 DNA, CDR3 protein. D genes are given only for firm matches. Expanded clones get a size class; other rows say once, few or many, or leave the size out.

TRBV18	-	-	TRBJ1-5	TGTGCCAGCTCACCAGGCCAGATACATCAGCCCCAGCATTTT	CASSPGQIHQPQHF
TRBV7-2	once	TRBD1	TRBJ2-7	TGTGCCAGCAGCCCTCCCGGGACAGGGGTCTACGAGCAGTACTTC	CASSPPGTGVYEQYF
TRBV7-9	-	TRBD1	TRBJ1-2	TGTGCCAGCAGCTTAGCTTCACAGGGGGCGGGTGGCTACACCTTC	CASSLASQGAGGYTF
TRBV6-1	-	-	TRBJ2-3	TGTGCCAGCAGTGGTGGGGTGGGAGATACGCAGTATTTT	CASSGGVGDTQYF
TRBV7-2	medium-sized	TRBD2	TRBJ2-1	TGTGCCAGCAGCGCCGGGACTAGCGGGGGGGCGATCCTCTTCTTC	CASSAGTSGGAILFF
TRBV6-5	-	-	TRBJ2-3	TGTGCCAGCATGATCGGGAGCACAGATACGCAGTATTTT	CASMIGSTDTQYF
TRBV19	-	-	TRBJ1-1	TGTGCCAGTAGCCACCTCTTGGACAGTGAAGCTTTCTTT	CASSHLLDSEAFF
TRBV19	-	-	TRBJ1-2	TGTGCCAGTAGGGACTGGGACTATGGCTACACCTTC	CASRDWDYGYTF
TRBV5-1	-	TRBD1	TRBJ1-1	TGCGCCAGCAGCTTCGGGACAGGGGGCACTGAAGCTTTCTTT	CASSFGTGGTEAFF
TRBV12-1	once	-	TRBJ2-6	TGTGCCAGCAGCCTAAGACAGGGTTCCTCTGGGGCCAACGTCCTGACTTTC	CASSLRQGSSGANVLTF
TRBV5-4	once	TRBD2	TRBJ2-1	TGTGCCAGCAGCTTGGCCGGTAGCGGGACCAATGAGCAGTTCTTC	CASSLAGSGTNEQFF
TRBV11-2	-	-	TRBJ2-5	TGTGCCAGCAGCTTAGTCGGGCGAACAGAGACCCAGTACTTC	CASSLVGRTETQYF
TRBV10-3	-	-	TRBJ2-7	TGTGCCATCAGTGGGGAGGTAACCTACGAGCAGTACTTC	CAISGEVTYEQYF
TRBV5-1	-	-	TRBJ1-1	TGCGCCAGCAGCTTGGCGGGGATTGGAGGGGGCACTGAAGCTTTCTTT	CASSLAGIGGGTEAFF
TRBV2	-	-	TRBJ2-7	TGTGCCAGCAGTGAGCTTTCGGTAGCGGAGTCCTACGAGCAGTACTTC	CASSELSVAESYEQYF
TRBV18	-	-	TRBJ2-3	TGTGCCAGCTCACCACCGGAGTCGCAGGGCCGCACAGATACGCAGTATTTT	CASSPPESQGRTDTQYF
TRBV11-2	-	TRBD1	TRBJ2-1	TGTGCCAGCAGCCGTCCCAGTTCAGGACAGGGAAATGTCCATGAGCAGTTCTTC	CASSRPSSGQGNVHEQFF
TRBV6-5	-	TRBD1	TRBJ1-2	TGTGCCAGCAGACTTTACAGGGGTTCTAACTATGGCTACACCTTC	CASRLYRGSNYGYTF
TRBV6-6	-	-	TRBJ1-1	TGTGCCAGCAGTTTTAGGGATATGTCAACTGAAGCTTTCTTT	CASSFRDMSTEAFF
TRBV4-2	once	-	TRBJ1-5	TGTGCCAGCAGCCAAGACAATAGCAATCAGCCCCAGCATTTT	CASSQDNSNQPQHF
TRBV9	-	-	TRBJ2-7	TGTGCCAGCAGCGTAGGTAGCGGATCCTACGAGCAGTACTTC	CASSVGSGSYEQYF
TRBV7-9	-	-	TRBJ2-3	TGTGCCAGCAGCTTGACCGCACCTAGCACAGATACGCAGTATTTT	CASSLTAPSTDTQYF
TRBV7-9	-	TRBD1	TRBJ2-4	TGTGCCAGCAGCTCATTAGGGACAGGGTCGTTGCAGTACTTC	CASSSLGTGSLQYF
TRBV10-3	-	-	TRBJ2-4	TGTGCCATCAGTGAGGGTCACACTCTAAACATTCAGTACTTC	CAISEGHTLNIQYF
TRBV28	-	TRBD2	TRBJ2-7	TGTGCCAGCAAGATGCGAGCGGGGGGCGGATCGACTTACGAGCAGTACTTC	CASKMRAGGGSTYEQYF
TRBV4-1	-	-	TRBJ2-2	TGCGCCAGCAGCCAAGTGCGGTCAGGGGTTAACACCGGGGAGCTGTTTTTT	CASSQVRSGVNTGELFF
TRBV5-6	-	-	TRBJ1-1	TGTGCCAGCAGCTTGGTACGGGGAAACACTGAAGCTTTCTTT	CASSLVRGNTEAFF
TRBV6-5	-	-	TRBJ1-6	TGTGCCACCGCCGAGGTGGAGGGCGCACCCCTCCACTTT	CATAEVEGAPLHF
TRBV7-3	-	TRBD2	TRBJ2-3	TGTGCCAGCAGCTTATCGGGACTAGCGGTAGGCGGGCTCGATACGCAGTATTTT	CASSLSGLAVGGLDTQYF
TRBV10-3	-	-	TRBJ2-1	TGTGCCATCAGTGAGTCGTTGGGGTCCTACAATGAGCAGTTCTTC	CAISESLGSYNEQFF
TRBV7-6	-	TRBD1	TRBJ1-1	TGTGCCAGCAGCTATTATGGGACAGACACTGAAGCTTTCTTT	CASSYYGTDTEAFF
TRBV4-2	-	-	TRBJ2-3	TGTGCCAGCAGCCAAATATTAGCGGATACGCAGTATTTT	CASSQILADTQYF
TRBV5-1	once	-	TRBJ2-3	TGCGCCAGCAGCTTGGCCTGGGATGGTACAGATACGCAGTATTTT	CASSLAWDGTDTQYF
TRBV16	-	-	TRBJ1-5	TGTGCCAGCCGCGCGATTGGGGGGGGCCAGCCCCAGCATTTT	CASRAIGGGQPQHF
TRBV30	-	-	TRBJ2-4	TGTGCCTGGAGTGGTGGAGGGATAGACATTCAGTACTTC	CAWSGGGIDIQYF
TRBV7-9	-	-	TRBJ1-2	TGTGCCAGCAGCTTCTATGGGTCAGACACCAACTATGGCTACACCTTC	CASSFYGSDTNYGYTF
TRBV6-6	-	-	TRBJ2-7	TGTGCCAGCAGTTACAAGATCGGCAGGGAGGACTACGAGCAGTACTTC	CASSYKIGREDYEQYF
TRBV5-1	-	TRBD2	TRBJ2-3	TGCGCCAGCAGCTTGGGAAGGACTAGCGGAGCCACAGATACGCAGTATTTT	CASSLGRTSGATDTQYF
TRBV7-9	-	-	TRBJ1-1	TGTGCCAGCAGCTTAATCGGACAAAAGAACACTGAAGCTTTCTTT	CASSLIGQKNTEAFF
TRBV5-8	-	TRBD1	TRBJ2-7	TGTGCCAGCAGCTTTGGGACAGGGACCTACGAGCAGTACTTC	CASSFGTGTYEQYF
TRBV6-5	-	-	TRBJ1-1	TGTGCCAGCAGTTACTCTGGGGGGAACACTGAAGCTTTCTTT	CASSYSGGNTEAFF
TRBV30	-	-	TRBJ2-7	TGTGCCTCGAGCGGGCGAAGCTCCTACGAGCAGTACTTC	CASSGRSSYEQYF
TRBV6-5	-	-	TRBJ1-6	TGTGCCAGTCTCGATCTCCCCGGGACGCCATCACCCCTCCACTTT	CASLDLPGTPSPLHF
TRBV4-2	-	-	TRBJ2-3	TGTGCCAGCAGCCAAGTAAGGGGAGAGGATACGCAGTATTTT	CASSQVRGEDTQYF
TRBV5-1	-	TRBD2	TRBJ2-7	TGCGCCAGCAGCCCAGCTAGCGGGGGGGCCTACGAGCAGTACTTC	CASSPASGGAYEQYF
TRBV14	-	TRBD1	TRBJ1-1	TGTGCCAGCAGCCAAGGAGACGGACAGGATTACCTGACTGAAGCTTTCTTT	CASSQGDGQDYLTEAFF
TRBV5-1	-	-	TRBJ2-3	TGCGCCAGCAGCTTGGTGGCCCTGACAGGTAGCGGCACAGATACGCAGTATTTT	CASSLVALTGSGTDTQYF